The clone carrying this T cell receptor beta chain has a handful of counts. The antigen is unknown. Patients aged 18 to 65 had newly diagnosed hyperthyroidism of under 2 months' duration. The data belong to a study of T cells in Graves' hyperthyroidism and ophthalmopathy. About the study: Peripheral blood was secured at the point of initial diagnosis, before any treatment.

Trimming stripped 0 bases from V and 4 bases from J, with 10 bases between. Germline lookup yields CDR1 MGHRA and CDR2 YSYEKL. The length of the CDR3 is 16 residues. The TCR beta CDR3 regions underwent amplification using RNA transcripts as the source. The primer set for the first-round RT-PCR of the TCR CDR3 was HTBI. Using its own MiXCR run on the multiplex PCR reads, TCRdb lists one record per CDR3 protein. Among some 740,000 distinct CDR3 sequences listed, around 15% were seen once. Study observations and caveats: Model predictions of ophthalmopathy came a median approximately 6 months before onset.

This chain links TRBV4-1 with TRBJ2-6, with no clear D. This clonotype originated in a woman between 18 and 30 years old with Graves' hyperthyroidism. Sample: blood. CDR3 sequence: CASSQEPPPGANVLTF. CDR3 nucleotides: TGCGCCAGCAGCCAAGAGCCCCCTCCCGGGGCCAACGTCCTGACTTTC.